The rows below give T cell receptor beta chains drawn from one sample of a study of blood T cells in healthy people across ages. One entry per CDR3 protein results from TCRdb running MiXCR on the 5' RACE reads. The sample has 980,000 or so distinct CDR3 sequences, 45% to 50% seen once. Sequenced sample: blood. These receptor sequences come from a man aged 25 to 40 in good health. Both conserved end residues are part of each CDR3. The D gene is left open where the match is weak. Part of the rows lack a size; the others show once, few, many or a class for expanded clones.

TRBV7-2	TRBJ1-1	14	few	NA	TGTGCCAGCAGCTTAGATAGTCCGGGCACTGAAGCTTTCTTT	CASSLDSPGTEAFF
TRBV27	TRBJ2-7	13	NA	NA	TGTGCCAGCAGTTACCAGGGTGAGGGCGAGCAGTACTTC	CASSYQGEGEQYF
TRBV29-1	TRBJ2-5	14	NA	NA	TGCAGCGTGACCAAAGGGAGCTTATCGGCCACCCAGTACTTC	CSVTKGSLSATQYF
TRBV7-2	TRBJ1-1	13	NA	TRBD1	TGTGCCAGCAGCTACACGGACAGGGCTGAAGCTTTCTTT	CASSYTDRAEAFF
TRBV12-3/TRBV12-4	TRBJ1-1	13	NA	NA	TGTACCGGCAGTGGTCGGGGGCAAACTGAAGCTTTCTTT	CTGSGRGQTEAFF
TRBV2	TRBJ2-1	15	once	NA	TGTGCCAGCAGTGATCCTACCGGACTGGATACGGAGCAGTTCTTC	CASSDPTGLDTEQFF
TRBV15	TRBJ1-1	17	NA	NA	TGTGCCACCAGCAGAGTGCCCGCAGGGGTCGTTGGCACTGAAGCTTTCTTT	CATSRVPAGVVGTEAFF
TRBV6-5	TRBJ1-1	14	NA	NA	TGTGCCAGCAGTTCCCACGTGCCTAGCACTGAAGCTTTCTTT	CASSSHVPSTEAFF
TRBV29-1	TRBJ2-6	17	NA	NA	TGCAGCGTTCTCGTCGGGACTGACATCTCTGGGGCCAACGTCCTGACTTTC	CSVLVGTDISGANVLTF
TRBV7-9	TRBJ1-2	13	NA	NA	TGTGCCAGCAGCTTAGAGGGCCTAAGGGGCTACACCTTC	CASSLEGLRGYTF
TRBV28	TRBJ2-7	14	many	NA	TGTGCCAGCAGTTTTGCAGGAAAAAGGGACGAGCAGTACTTC	CASSFAGKRDEQYF
TRBV6-2/TRBV6-3	TRBJ2-7	13	NA	NA	TGTGCCAGCAGTTTGTATGGCCAAGGCGAGCAGTACTTC	CASSLYGQGEQYF
TRBV6-6	TRBJ2-2	11	NA	NA	TGTGCCAGCCAGAACACCGGGGAGCTGTTTTTT	CASQNTGELFF
TRBV12-3/TRBV12-4	TRBJ2-7	12	NA	NA	TGTGCCAGCACGACGGGAACCTACGAGCAGTACTTC	CASTTGTYEQYF
TRBV6-1	TRBJ1-4	13	few	NA	TGTGCCAGTCTTCAGGCAACTAATGAAAAACTGTTTTTT	CASLQATNEKLFF
TRBV7-9	TRBJ1-6	16	few	NA	TGTGCCAGCAGCTTTGGGCCAGAGAGATATAATTCACCCCTCCACTTT	CASSFGPERYNSPLHF
TRBV10-3	TRBJ2-7	11	few	NA	TGTGCCTATGGCAGCTCCTACGAGCAGTACTTC	CAYGSSYEQYF
TRBV6-5	TRBJ2-1	13	NA	NA	TGTGCCAGCAGTTACAGGGGAAGCAATGAGCAGTTCTTC	CASSYRGSNEQFF
TRBV2	TRBJ2-1	13	NA	TRBD1	TGTGCCAGCACCCGGGACAGGGGCCATGAGCAGTTCTTC	CASTRDRGHEQFF
TRBV21-1	TRBJ2-7	15	NA	NA	TGTGCCAGCCCACGGGGGGGACAGGTTTCCTACGAGCAGTACTTC	CASPRGGQVSYEQYF
TRBV20-1	TRBJ2-1	13	NA	NA	TGCAGTGCCCGGACAACCGCCTTCAATGAGCAGTTCTTC	CSARTTAFNEQFF
TRBV12-3/TRBV12-4	TRBJ1-4	16	NA	NA	TGTGCCAGCAGCCGTTCCGGACAAGCAACTAATGAAAAACTGTTTTTT	CASSRSGQATNEKLFF
TRBV3-1	TRBJ2-5	14	many	NA	TGTGCCAGCACCTCCGGGGGAGTCCAAGAGACCCAGTACTTC	CASTSGGVQETQYF
TRBV24-1	TRBJ2-1	12	few	NA	TGTGCCACCAGTGACAATAACAATGAGCAGTTCTTC	CATSDNNNEQFF
TRBV7-3	TRBJ1-2	16	once	TRBD1	TGTGCCAGCAGCGGACAGGACAGGGGCCGAGGGTATGGCCACACTTTC	CASSGQDRGRGYGHTF
TRBV12-3/TRBV12-4	TRBJ2-1	15	NA	TRBD2	TGTGCCGGCAGTTTAGCTGCGGGGGTCTACAATGAGCAGTTCTTC	CAGSLAAGVYNEQFF
TRBV6-5	TRBJ2-3	15	NA	TRBD1	TGTGCCAGCAGTCCTCCGACAGGGCTGAGAGATACGCAGTATTTT	CASSPPTGLRDTQYF
TRBV27	TRBJ2-7	13	NA	NA	TGTGCCAGCAGTCCGTATAAGATTGGGGAGCAGTACTTC	CASSPYKIGEQYF
TRBV7-2	TRBJ1-3	13	NA	NA	TGTGCCAGCAGCTTAGGACTCGGAAACACCATATATTTT	CASSLGLGNTIYF
TRBV6-2/TRBV6-3	TRBJ1-6	14	NA	TRBD1	TGTGCCAGCAGACGGGGACAGGGCGGTTCACCCCTCCACTTT	CASRRGQGGSPLHF
TRBV25-1	TRBJ2-5	16	NA	NA	TGTGCCAGCAGCCAAGGGACTGGGGGGAACCAAGAGACCCAGTACTTC	CASSQGTGGNQETQYF
TRBV5-1	TRBJ2-5	14	NA	NA	TGCGCCGGCAGCTTGGCTGGTAGCAAAGAGACCCAGTACTTC	CAGSLAGSKETQYF
TRBV27	TRBJ1-6	16	few	TRBD1	TGTGCCAGCAGTTTGACAGGGGGCACCTATAATTCACCCCTCCACTTT	CASSLTGGTYNSPLHF
TRBV20-1	TRBJ2-5	14	many	TRBD1	TGCAGTGCAAGGGCGGGACAGGGGATAGAGGAGCAGTACTTC	CSARAGQGIEEQYF
TRBV29-1	TRBJ2-1	12	once	NA	TGCAGCGTCCGACAGATGAGCAATGAGCAGTTCTTC	CSVRQMSNEQFF
TRBV6-1	TRBJ1-6	15	NA	NA	TGTGCCAGCATAAGGCGTTGGATGGGGGAATCTACCCTCCACTTT	CASIRRWMGESTLHF
TRBV4-2	TRBJ2-7	18	few	TRBD2	TGTGCCAGCAGCCCAAGTTCGTGGCGGGGGGTGAGGTACAATGAGCAGTACTTC	CASSPSSWRGVRYNEQYF
TRBV20-1	TRBJ2-7	17	few	TRBD1	TGCAGTGCAAATCACGGACAGGGGGCTCAATGGGGCTACGAGCAGTACTTC	CSANHGQGAQWGYEQYF
TRBV29-1	TRBJ2-7	13	NA	NA	TGCAGCGTTTTTGGGGGGAGCTCCTACGAGCAGTACTTC	CSVFGGSSYEQYF
TRBV10-3	TRBJ1-2	14	few	NA	TGTGCCATCAGTGACCCAGACAGACCCAATGGCTACACCTTC	CAISDPDRPNGYTF
TRBV4-1	TRBJ1-4	14	few	NA	TGCGCCAGCAGCGAAGGACAGAGAAGCGAAAAACTGTTTTTT	CASSEGQRSEKLFF
TRBV20-1	TRBJ1-1	16	NA	NA	TGCAGTGCTAGAGTCCCGGAAAGGGTCGGGGACACTGAAGCTTTCTTT	CSARVPERVGDTEAFF
TRBV4-2	TRBJ2-1	15	NA	NA	TGTGCCAGCAGCCAAGATAGCAACTCCTACAATGAGCAGTTCTTC	CASSQDSNSYNEQFF
TRBV28	TRBJ2-5	15	NA	NA	TGTGCCAGCAGTATAACTAGCGCGGAAGGGGGGACCCAGTACTTC	CASSITSAEGGTQYF
TRBV10-3	TRBJ2-7	13	few	NA	TGTGCCATCAGGGGGGCCACTCCCTACGAGCAGTACTTC	CAIRGATPYEQYF